Sequencing of this T cell receptor beta chain was carried out in a study of blood T cells in healthy people across ages. General observations from the study: Observed TCR beta diversity per million T cells went down as age went up. This fall followed a roughly linear course with age.

This clonotype appeared a few times. Its antigen is not identified. The ends were cut back, 5 bases at V and 4 bases at J, with 12 bases in the middle. Germline loops: CDR1 SGHRS, CDR2 YFSETQ. CDR3 size: 13 residues. Alongside a J-beta primer mix, a sample-barcoded 5' primer served in a second PCR lasting about 6 to 12 cycles. Sequencing recovered at least 2.5 million CDR3-containing paired-end reads from each sample. TCRdb reprocessed the 5' RACE reads with MiXCR, giving one entry per CDR3 protein. The table records almost 300,000 distinct CDR3 sequences, 27% of them present only once. The chain links TRBV5-1 to TRBJ2-5; D perhaps matches TRBD2 (5 bases). The TCR sequence derives from a woman aged 65 to 85 in good health. Sequenced material: blood. The CDR3: CASREAPLETQYF. DNA of the CDR3: TGCGCCAGCAGGGAGGCTCCCTTAGAGACCCAGTACTTC.